One TCR beta chain is described in this entry. What it recognizes is unknown. The same CDR3 can be traced to other DNA sequences in this sample. This entry is derived from a study of shared clonotypes between healthy human individuals. Background on the study: The donor group consisted of a couple of women and a few men, aged 18 to 49.

Only Caucasian adults living in Nashville, Tennessee served as donors. Findings and limits, study-wide: Depth of sequencing was expected to influence donor clonotype sharing.

Once extracted for a subset, genomic DNA was divided evenly among several immunoSEQ plates. The table came from immunoSEQ multiplex PCR; TCRdb's copy has only in-frame clones and leaves some out. The sample yields 450,000 to 650,000 clones, roughly 79% seen once. The CDR3 spans 14 residues. V trimming: 9 bases; J trimming: 5 bases; junction bases outside the gene matches: 5. The germline V gene encodes CDR1 SGHNT and CDR2 YENEEA. Material for sequencing was PBMCs. The sequence was collected from a middle-aged woman in good health. Some clones in this sample may be carry-over from other donors' samples. This chain joins TRBV11-3 and TRBJ2-1; 12 bases map to TRBD2. The chain's CDR3 is CASRRTSGDNEQFF. CDR3 nucleotides: TGTGCCAGTAGGAGGACTAGCGGGGACAATGAGCAGTTCTTC. The full variable domain, its missing parts supplied by reference TRBV11-3 and TRBJ2-1, is EAGVVQSPRYKIIEKKQPVAFWCNPISGHNTLYWYLQNLGQGPELLIRYENEEAVDDSQLPKDRFSAERLKGVDSTLKIQPAELGDSAVYLCASRRTSGDNEQFFGPGTRLTVL.